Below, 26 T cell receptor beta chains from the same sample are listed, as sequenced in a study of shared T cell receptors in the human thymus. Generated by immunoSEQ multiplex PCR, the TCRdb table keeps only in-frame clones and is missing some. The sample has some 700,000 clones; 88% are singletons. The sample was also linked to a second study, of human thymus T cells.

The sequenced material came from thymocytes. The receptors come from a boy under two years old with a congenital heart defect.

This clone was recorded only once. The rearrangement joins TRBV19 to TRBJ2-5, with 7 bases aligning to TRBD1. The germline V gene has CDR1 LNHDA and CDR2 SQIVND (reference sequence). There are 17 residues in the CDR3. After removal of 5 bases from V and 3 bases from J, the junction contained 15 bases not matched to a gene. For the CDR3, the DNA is TGTGCCAGTAGTCATCGACCCACCGGACAGGCTAAAGAGACCCAGTACTTC. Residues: CASSHRPTGQAKETQYF. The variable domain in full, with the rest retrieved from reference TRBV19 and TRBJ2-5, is DGGITQSPKYLFRKEGQNVTLSCEQNLNHDAMYWYRQDPGQGLRLIYYSQIVNDFQKGDIAEGYSVSREKKESFPLTVTSAQKNPTAFYLCASSHRPTGQAKETQYFGPGTRLLVL.

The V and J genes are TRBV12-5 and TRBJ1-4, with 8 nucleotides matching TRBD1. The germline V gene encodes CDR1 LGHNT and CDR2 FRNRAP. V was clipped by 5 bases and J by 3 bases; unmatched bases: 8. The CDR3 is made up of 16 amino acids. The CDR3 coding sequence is TGTGCTAGTGGTCCCCCCCCGACAGGGGCTAATGAAAAACTGTTTTTT. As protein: CASGPPPTGANEKLFF. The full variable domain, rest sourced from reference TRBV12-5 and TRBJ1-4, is DARVTQTPRHKVTEMGQEVTMRCQPILGHNTVFWYRQTMMQGLELLAYFRNRAPLDDSGMPKDRFSAEMPDATLATLKIQPSEPRDSAVYFCASGPPPTGANEKLFFGSGTQLSVL.

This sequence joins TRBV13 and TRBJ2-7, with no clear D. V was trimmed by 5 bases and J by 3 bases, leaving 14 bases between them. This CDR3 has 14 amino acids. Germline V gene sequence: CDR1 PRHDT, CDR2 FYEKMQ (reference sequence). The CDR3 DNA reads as TGTGCCAGCAGCCAGACCCCTAGATACTACGAGCAGTACTTC. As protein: CASSQTPRYYEQYF.

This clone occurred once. In nucleotides, the CDR3 is TGTGCCAGCAGTTGGGACTACAAGTACAATGAGCAGTTCTTC. Translating gives CASSWDYKYNEQFF. V and J are TRBV2 and TRBJ2-1; 7 bases align to TRBD2. Germline lookup yields CDR1 SNHLY and CDR2 FYNNEI. CDR3 length: 14 residues. V shed 5 bases, J shed 4 bases, and the junction held 5 bases outside the gene matches.

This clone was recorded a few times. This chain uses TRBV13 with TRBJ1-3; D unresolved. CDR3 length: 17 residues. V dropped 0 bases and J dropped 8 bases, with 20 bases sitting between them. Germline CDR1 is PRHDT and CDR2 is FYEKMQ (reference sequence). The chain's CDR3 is CASSLGPLPAMGDTIYF. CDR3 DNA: TGTGCCAGCAGCTTAGGCCCCCTCCCTGCGATGGGCGACACCATATATTTT.

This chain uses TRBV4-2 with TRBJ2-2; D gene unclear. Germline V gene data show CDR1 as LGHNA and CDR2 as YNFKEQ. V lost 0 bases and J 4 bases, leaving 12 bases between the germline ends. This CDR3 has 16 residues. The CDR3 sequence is CASSQDGATGTGELFF. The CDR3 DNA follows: TGTGCCAGCAGCCAAGATGGAGCTACGGGCACCGGGGAGCTGTTTTTT.

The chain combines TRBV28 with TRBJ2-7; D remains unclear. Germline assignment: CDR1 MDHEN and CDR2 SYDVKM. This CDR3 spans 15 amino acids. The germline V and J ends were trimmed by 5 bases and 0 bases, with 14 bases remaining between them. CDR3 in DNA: TGTGCCAGCAGTGCTGGCCAGAGCGACTCCTACGAGCAGTACTTC. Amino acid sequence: CASSAGQSDSYEQYF. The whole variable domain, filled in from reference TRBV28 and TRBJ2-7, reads DVKVTQSSRYLVKRTGEKVFLECVQDMDHENMFWYRQDPGLGLRLIYFSYDVKMKEKGDIPEGYSVSREKKERFSLILESASTNQTSMYLCASSAGQSDSYEQYFGPGTRLTVT.

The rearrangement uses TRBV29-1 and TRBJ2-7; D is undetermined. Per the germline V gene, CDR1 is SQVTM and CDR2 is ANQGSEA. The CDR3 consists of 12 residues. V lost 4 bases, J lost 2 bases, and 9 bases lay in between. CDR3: CSVVPRPYEQYF. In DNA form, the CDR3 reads TGCAGCGTTGTCCCGCGGCCCTACGAGCAGTACTTC.

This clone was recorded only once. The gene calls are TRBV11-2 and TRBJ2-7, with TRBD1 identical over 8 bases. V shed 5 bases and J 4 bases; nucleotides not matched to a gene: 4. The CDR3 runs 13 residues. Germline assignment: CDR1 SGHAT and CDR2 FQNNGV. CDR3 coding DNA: TGTGCCAGCAGCCGACAGGGGAAGTACGAGCAGTACTTC. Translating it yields CASSRQGKYEQYF.

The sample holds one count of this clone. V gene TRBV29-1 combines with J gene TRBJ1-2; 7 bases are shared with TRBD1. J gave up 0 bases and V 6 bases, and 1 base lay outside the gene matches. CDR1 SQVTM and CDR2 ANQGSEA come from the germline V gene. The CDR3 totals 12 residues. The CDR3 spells CSVRGPNYGYTF. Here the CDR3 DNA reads TGCAGCGTGAGGGGGCCTAACTATGGCTACACCTTC. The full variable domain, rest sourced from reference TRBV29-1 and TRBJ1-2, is SAVISQKPSRDICQRGTSLTIQCQVDSQVTMMFWYRQQPGQSLTLIATANQGSEATYESGFVIDKFPISRPNLTFSTLTVSNMSPEDSSIYLCSVRGPNYGYTFGSGTRLTVV.

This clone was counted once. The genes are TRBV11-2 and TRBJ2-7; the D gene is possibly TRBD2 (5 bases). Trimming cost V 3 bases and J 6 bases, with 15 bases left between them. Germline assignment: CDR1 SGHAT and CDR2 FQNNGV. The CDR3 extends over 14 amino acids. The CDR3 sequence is CASSFVQPSLEQYF. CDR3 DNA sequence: TGTGCCAGCAGCTTCGTCCAGCCTAGCCTCGAGCAGTACTTC.

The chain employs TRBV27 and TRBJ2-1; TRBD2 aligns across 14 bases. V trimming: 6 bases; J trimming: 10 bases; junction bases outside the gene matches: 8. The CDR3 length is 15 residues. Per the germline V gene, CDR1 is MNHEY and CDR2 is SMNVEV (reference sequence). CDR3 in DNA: TGTGCCAGCAGCAGGACTAGCGGGAGGTCTCTCGAGCAGTTCTTC. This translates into CASSRTSGRSLEQFF.

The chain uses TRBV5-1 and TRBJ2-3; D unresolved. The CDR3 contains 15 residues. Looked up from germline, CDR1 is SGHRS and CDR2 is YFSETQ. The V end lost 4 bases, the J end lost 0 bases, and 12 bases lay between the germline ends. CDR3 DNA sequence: TGCGCCAGCAGCCCTCTTGGCCCTAGCACAGATACGCAGTATTTT. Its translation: CASSPLGPSTDTQYF.

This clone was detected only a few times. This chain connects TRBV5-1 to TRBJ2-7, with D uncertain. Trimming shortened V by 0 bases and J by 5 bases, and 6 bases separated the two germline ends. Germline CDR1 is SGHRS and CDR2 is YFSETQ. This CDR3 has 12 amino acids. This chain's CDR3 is CASSLEQDEQYF. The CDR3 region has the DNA TGCGCCAGCAGCTTGGAGCAGGACGAGCAGTACTTC.

In DNA, the CDR3 is TGTGCCAGCAGCTCAGGGGATTCGGGGCAGTACTTC. Its protein product is CASSSGDSGQYF. The J gene is TRBJ2-7, the V gene TRBV11-3, with D perhaps TRBD1 (6 bases). The CDR3 spans 12 residues. Germline values: CDR1 SGHNT, CDR2 YENEEA. V was pared by 4 bases and J by 9 bases, with 13 bases between.

The CDR3 region has the DNA TGCGCCAGCAGCCAGGGGCCCGGACACACGGCAACTAATGAAAAACTGTTTTTT. Its translation is CASSQGPGHTATNEKLFF. This chain uses TRBV4-1 with TRBJ1-4; TRBD1 is a possible D gene (5 bases). The CDR3 runs 18 residues. Between the trimmed V and J ends, which lost 3 bases and 0 bases, there was a span of 17 bases. Germline V CDR1 and CDR2: MGHRA, YSYEKL.

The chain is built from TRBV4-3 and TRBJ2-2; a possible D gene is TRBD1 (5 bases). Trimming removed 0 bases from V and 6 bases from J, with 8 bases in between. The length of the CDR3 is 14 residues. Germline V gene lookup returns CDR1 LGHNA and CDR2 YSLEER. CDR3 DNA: TGCGCCAGCAGCCAAGATCGCAGGGCCGGGGAGCTGTTTTTT. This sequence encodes CASSQDRRAGELFF.

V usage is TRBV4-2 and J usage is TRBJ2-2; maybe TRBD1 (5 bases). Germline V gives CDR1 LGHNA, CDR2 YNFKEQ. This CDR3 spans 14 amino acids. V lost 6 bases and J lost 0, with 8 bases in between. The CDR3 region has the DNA TGTGCCAGCAGAGGACACACGAACACCGGGGAGCTGTTTTTT. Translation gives CASRGHTNTGELFF.

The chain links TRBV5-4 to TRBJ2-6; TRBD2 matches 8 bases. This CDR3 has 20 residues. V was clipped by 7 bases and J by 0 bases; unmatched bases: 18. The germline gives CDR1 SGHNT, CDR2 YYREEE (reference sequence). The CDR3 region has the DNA TGTGCCAGCTCACCCTATCGCCAGGGGACTAGGCTCTCTGGGGCCAACGTCCTGACTTTC. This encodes CASSPYRQGTRLSGANVLTF.

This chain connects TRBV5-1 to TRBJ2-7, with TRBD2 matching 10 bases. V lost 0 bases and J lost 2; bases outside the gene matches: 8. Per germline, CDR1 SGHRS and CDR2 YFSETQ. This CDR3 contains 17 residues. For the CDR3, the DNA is TGCGCCAGCAGCTTGGACACCGGGACTAGCGCTCCCTACGAGCAGTACTTC. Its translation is CASSLDTGTSAPYEQYF.

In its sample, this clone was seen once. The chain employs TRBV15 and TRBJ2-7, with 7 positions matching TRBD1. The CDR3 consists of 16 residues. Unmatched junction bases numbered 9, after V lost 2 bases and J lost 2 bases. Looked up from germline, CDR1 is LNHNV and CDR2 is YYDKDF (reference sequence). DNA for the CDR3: TGTGCCACCAGCAGACTGCCTTCCGGGACAGCCTACGAGCAGTACTTC. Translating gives CATSRLPSGTAYEQYF. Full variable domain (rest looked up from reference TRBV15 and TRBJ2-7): DAMVIQNPRYQVTQFGKPVTLSCSQTLNHNVMYWYQQKSSQAPKLLFHYYDKDFNNEADTPDNFQSRRPNTSFCFLDIRSPGLGDTAMYLCATSRLPSGTAYEQYFGPGTRLTVT.

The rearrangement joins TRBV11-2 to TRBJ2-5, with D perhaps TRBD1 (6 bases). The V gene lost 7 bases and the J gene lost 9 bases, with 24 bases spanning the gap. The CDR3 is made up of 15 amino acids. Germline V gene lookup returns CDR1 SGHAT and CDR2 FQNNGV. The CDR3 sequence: CASTDYRRPGTSQYF. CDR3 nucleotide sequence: TGTGCCAGCACAGATTACAGGAGACCTGGGACATCCCAGTACTTC.

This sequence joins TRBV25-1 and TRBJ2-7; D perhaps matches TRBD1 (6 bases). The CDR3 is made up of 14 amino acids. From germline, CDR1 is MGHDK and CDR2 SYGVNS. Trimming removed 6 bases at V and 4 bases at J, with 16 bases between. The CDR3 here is CASRPEEGTYEQYF. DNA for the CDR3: TGTGCCAGCAGACCCGAGGAAGGGACATACGAGCAGTACTTC.

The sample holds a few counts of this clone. The CDR3 DNA sequence: TGTGCCTGGATTCCACGACTAGCCCCCTGGGATGAGCAGTTCTTC. Protein product: CAWIPRLAPWDEQFF. The chain couples TRBV30 to TRBJ2-1; 7 nucleotides align to TRBD2. The V and J ends lost 4 bases and 8 bases, in that order; junction bases with no gene match: 14. Germline CDR1 is GTSNPN and CDR2 is SVGIG (reference sequence). CDR3 length equals 15 residues.

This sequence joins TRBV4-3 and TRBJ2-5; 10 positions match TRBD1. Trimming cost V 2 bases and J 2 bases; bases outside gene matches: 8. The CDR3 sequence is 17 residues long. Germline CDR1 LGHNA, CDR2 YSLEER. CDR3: CASSQSDPGQGQETQYF. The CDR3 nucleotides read TGCGCCAGCAGCCAAAGCGACCCGGGACAGGGGCAAGAGACCCAGTACTTC.

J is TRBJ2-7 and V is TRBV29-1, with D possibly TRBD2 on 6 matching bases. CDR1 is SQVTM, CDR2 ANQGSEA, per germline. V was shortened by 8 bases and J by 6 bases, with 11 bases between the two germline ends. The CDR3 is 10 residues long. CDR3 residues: CSLRGGEQYF. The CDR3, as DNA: TGCAGCCTAAGGGGAGGCGAGCAGTACTTC.